This T cell receptor beta chain is from a study of blood T cell repertoires in COVID-19. On the study more broadly: The analysed material was cDNA or gDNA that came from T cells, B-cell-depleted T cells, or PBMCs.

Authors' processing steps: Amplifying reference gene primers gave estimates of nucleated cell counts. Clones were read by immunoSEQ multiplex PCR, and TCRdb kept only the in-frame ones, dropping some. The DNA gave D and trimming, while V, J and clone size come from that table. The sample yields about 480,000 clones, 87% seen once. The CDR3 is 16 residues long. With 1 base clipped from V and 3 bases from J, the junction kept 4 bases outside the gene matches. Germline CDR1 SEHNR, CDR2 FQNEAQ (reference sequence). Participant reports of clinical history set cohort assignment. V is TRBV7-9 and J is TRBJ2-5, with 11 nucleotides matching TRBD2. Sequencing input: PBMCs or T cells enriched from blood (not recorded which). This receptor was taken from a woman aged 18-30 years with acute COVID-19. The CDR3 loop is CASSLDSGLAEETQYF. The CDR3 bases are TGTGCCAGCAGCTTAGACTCGGGACTAGCGGAAGAGACCCAGTACTTC.